The subject of this entry is one TCR beta chain. This sample stems from a study of blood T cell repertoires in COVID-19. This CDR3 comprises 17 residues. V lost 5 bases to trimming and J lost 1 base; unmatched junction nucleotides: 7. Germline-derived CDR1 and CDR2 are MNHNY and SVGAGI (reference sequence). The assay was immunoSEQ multiplex PCR, and TCRdb's table has in-frame clones only and misses some. This table holds over 200,000 clones, under 90% found once. Input material: PBMCs or T cells enriched from blood (not recorded which). The rearrangement uses TRBV6-6 and TRBJ1-4; 10 bases align to TRBD1. The source is a man aged 60 to 69 who had recovered from COVID-19. The CDR3 reads CASSRDRGQGTNEKLFF. In nucleotides, the CDR3 is TGTGCCAGCAGTCGAGACAGGGGGCAGGGAACTAATGAAAAACTGTTTTTT.